This TCR beta chain was sequenced in a study of T-cell reconstitution after alpha-beta-depleted transplantation in children. Study-wide results and caveats: There were some patients whose high TCRbeta diversity at day 60 came from surviving recipient T cells and thymic progenitors. The authors attributed T-cell counts and diversity one year after transplant mostly to newly produced T cells.

CDR1 and CDR2 (germline): LGHDT, YNNKEL (reference sequence). This CDR3 has 16 amino acids. Losses at the gene ends were 3 bases for V and 4 bases for J; bases not matched to a gene: 7. Unique molecular identifiers featured in how the TCRbeta library was prepared. Each CDR3 protein is one row after TCRdb ran MiXCR on the PCR reads. Counted here are around 490,000 distinct CDR3 sequences, around 10% occurring once; the ten biggest clones make up 14%. About this clonotype itself: Its matching antigen is unknown.

The sequenced sample was PBMCs, mostly from graft donor cells, obtained 180 days after TCRalphabeta/CD19-depleted stem cell transplant. The clonotype originates from a female patient aged 2-10 years who had a stem cell transplant for aplastic anemia, so the T cells may come from the graft donor. The rearrangement uses TRBV3-1 and TRBJ2-3, with 10 positions matching TRBD2. The CDR3 here is CASSHIAGGLADTQYF. DNA for the CDR3: TGTGCCAGCAGCCACATAGCGGGAGGTCTCGCAGATACGCAGTATTTT.